The sequence of this T cell receptor beta chain was determined in a study of OX40 agonist ivuxolimab in advanced cancers. The protocol was immunoSEQ multiplex PCR, while the TCRdb copy is restricted to in-frame clones and leaves out a portion. The sample shows 20,000 to 25,000 clones, more than 75% of them seen only once. Patients were excluded for autoimmune disease history or systemic immunosuppression. This CDR3 contains 15 residues. V was cut by 1 base and J by 2 bases, with 14 bases left in between. From germline, CDR1 is SQVTM and CDR2 ANQGSEA. Broader study findings: Certain nonresponders additionally had low normalized T-cell clonal expansion.

Note on this clone: Its antigen is undetermined.

The V gene is TRBV29-1, the J gene TRBJ2-5, with D perhaps TRBD1 (6 bases). This TCR was sampled from an adult with an advanced solid tumor such as melanoma, head and neck, liver or kidney cancer. The sequences come from CD4+ or CD8+ T cells sorted from blood, collected in a trial of the OX40 agonist ivuxolimab. CDR3 amino acids: CSVEGGRGQQETQYF. The CDR3 nucleotides read TGCAGCGTTGAAGGAGGCAGGGGACAACAAGAGACCCAGTACTTC.